The rows below give T cell receptor beta chains drawn from one sample of a study of T cell changes during pregnancy in multiple sclerosis. Using immunoSEQ multiplex PCR, the repertoire was profiled, and TCRdb retains in-frame clones only, with some absent. The data hold tens of thousands of clones, with about 92% observed a single time. Sequences were derived from peripheral blood, sampled in the third trimester of pregnancy. All receptors come from a female donor in good health, enrolled as a control in a pregnancy study. The CDR3 runs from the conserved cysteine through the conserved F or W. A D gene is named only where the DNA matches it firmly. Not all rows give a size; the values are once, few, many and, for expanded clones, a class.

V gene: TRBV28
J gene: TRBJ1-2
clone size: -
D gene: TRBD1
CDR3 DNA: TGTGCCAGCAACCAGGGGGCAGGCTATGGCTACACCTTC
CDR3 protein: CASNQGAGYGYTF

V gene: TRBV18
J gene: TRBJ1-1
clone size: -
D gene: -
CDR3 DNA: TGTGCCAGCTCACCACCTCAGGGGACGGGGAACACTGAAGCTTTCTTT
CDR3 protein: CASSPPQGTGNTEAFF

V gene: TRBV5-4
J gene: TRBJ2-3
clone size: -
D gene: TRBD2
CDR3 DNA: TGTGCCAGCAGCTTGCCCCCCTGGACTAGCGGGAGTTCAGATACGCAGTATTTT
CDR3 protein: CASSLPPWTSGSSDTQYF

V gene: TRBV5-1
J gene: TRBJ2-5
clone size: -
D gene: TRBD2
CDR3 DNA: TGCGCCAGCAGCTTGATGTCTAGCGGGAATCCCATCGGAGAGACCCAGTACTTC
CDR3 protein: CASSLMSSGNPIGETQYF

V gene: TRBV5-6
J gene: TRBJ2-1
clone size: -
D gene: TRBD1
CDR3 DNA: TGTGCCAGCAGCCCCGGGACAGGGACGAGGGTTAATGAGCAGTTCTTC
CDR3 protein: CASSPGTGTRVNEQFF

V gene: TRBV10-3
J gene: TRBJ2-7
clone size: -
D gene: TRBD1
CDR3 DNA: TGTGCCATCAGGGGACAGATAGGTGTTTACGAGCAGTACTTC
CDR3 protein: CAIRGQIGVYEQYF

V gene: TRBV4-2
J gene: TRBJ2-6
clone size: -
D gene: -
CDR3 DNA: TGTGCCAGCAGCCAAACCGGGACTTTCAACTCTGGGGCCAACGTCCTGACTTTC
CDR3 protein: CASSQTGTFNSGANVLTF

V gene: TRBV4-3
J gene: TRBJ2-1
clone size: -
D gene: TRBD2
CDR3 DNA: TGCGCCAGCAGCCAAGATCCACGGGAGGGATACAATGAGCAGTTCTTC
CDR3 protein: CASSQDPREGYNEQFF

V gene: TRBV18
J gene: TRBJ2-7
clone size: -
D gene: -
CDR3 DNA: TGTGCCAGCTCGCTCAGTGACAATCCCTACGAGCAGTACTTC
CDR3 protein: CASSLSDNPYEQYF

V gene: TRBV6-5
J gene: TRBJ2-1
clone size: -
D gene: TRBD1
CDR3 DNA: TGTGCCAGCAGTTACTCGAGCCCCGGACAGGGGAATGAGCAGTTCTTC
CDR3 protein: CASSYSSPGQGNEQFF

V gene: TRBV5-6
J gene: TRBJ2-1
clone size: -
D gene: TRBD2
CDR3 DNA: TGTGCCAGCAAGCGGACTAGCGTTTACAATGAGCAGTTCTTC
CDR3 protein: CASKRTSVYNEQFF

V gene: TRBV7-3
J gene: TRBJ2-2
clone size: -
D gene: TRBD1
CDR3 DNA: TGTGCCAGCAGCGTTACAGGGGGCCGGGGCACCGGGGAGCTGTTTTTT
CDR3 protein: CASSVTGGRGTGELFF

V gene: TRBV14
J gene: TRBJ2-1
clone size: -
D gene: -
CDR3 DNA: TGTGCCAGCAGCCAAGTGGGCGGGAATGAGCAGTTCTTC
CDR3 protein: CASSQVGGNEQFF

V gene: TRBV30
J gene: TRBJ1-2
clone size: -
D gene: -
CDR3 DNA: TGTGCCTGGAGTGTACAGGGTAGGAGTTGGGATGGCTACACCTTC
CDR3 protein: CAWSVQGRSWDGYTF

V gene: TRBV27
J gene: TRBJ2-3
clone size: -
D gene: TRBD2
CDR3 DNA: TGTGCCAGCAGTTCACCGGGACTAGGGTCGGATACGCAGTATTTT
CDR3 protein: CASSSPGLGSDTQYF

V gene: TRBV7-9
J gene: TRBJ2-1
clone size: -
D gene: TRBD1
CDR3 DNA: TGTGCCAGCAGCAAGGGACAGCAAACCCCCTACAATGAGCAGTTCTTC
CDR3 protein: CASSKGQQTPYNEQFF

V gene: TRBV5-1
J gene: TRBJ1-4
clone size: -
D gene: -
CDR3 DNA: TGCGCCAGCAGCTGGGGACGGGGAGGTAATGAAAAACTGTTTTTT
CDR3 protein: CASSWGRGGNEKLFF

V gene: TRBV5-1
J gene: TRBJ2-1
clone size: once
D gene: TRBD2
CDR3 DNA: TGCGCCAGCAGCTTGGGCGCTAGCGGGAGCTCCTACAATGAGCAGTTCTTC
CDR3 protein: CASSLGASGSSYNEQFF

V gene: TRBV4-2
J gene: TRBJ2-3
clone size: -
D gene: -
CDR3 DNA: TGTGCCAGCAGCCAAGTCCAGGGCTCAAATACGCAGTATTTT
CDR3 protein: CASSQVQGSNTQYF

V gene: TRBV7-3
J gene: TRBJ2-3
clone size: -
D gene: -
CDR3 DNA: TGTGCCAGCAGCTTCCGGGGGGCAGAAGATACGCAGTATTTT
CDR3 protein: CASSFRGAEDTQYF

V gene: TRBV4-2
J gene: TRBJ2-2
clone size: -
D gene: -
CDR3 DNA: TGTGCCAGCAGCCAAGATATATTACGGAGACTCGCGAACACCGGGGAGCTGTTTTTT
CDR3 protein: CASSQDILRRLANTGELFF

V gene: TRBV9
J gene: TRBJ2-7
clone size: -
D gene: -
CDR3 DNA: TGTGCCAGCAGCGTAGTCGAGGGCCCCTACGAGCAGTACTTC
CDR3 protein: CASSVVEGPYEQYF

V gene: TRBV10-3
J gene: TRBJ2-2
clone size: -
D gene: TRBD1
CDR3 DNA: TGTGCCATCAGTAACGGACCAGGGGGAACGAACACCGGGGAGCTGTTTTTT
CDR3 protein: CAISNGPGGTNTGELFF

V gene: TRBV7-6
J gene: TRBJ2-1
clone size: few
D gene: -
CDR3 DNA: TGTGCCAGCAGCTCAGTCTGGGGCGGCGAGCAGTTCTTC
CDR3 protein: CASSSVWGGEQFF

V gene: TRBV5-1
J gene: TRBJ2-3
clone size: -
D gene: TRBD1
CDR3 DNA: TGCGCCAGCAGCCTACAGGGGGCGACTAGCACAGATACGCAGTATTTT
CDR3 protein: CASSLQGATSTDTQYF

V gene: TRBV27
J gene: TRBJ1-2
clone size: -
D gene: TRBD1
CDR3 DNA: TGTGCCAGCAGTTATATGACAGGGGGCCTTTATGGCTACACCTTC
CDR3 protein: CASSYMTGGLYGYTF

V gene: TRBV4-2
J gene: TRBJ1-4
clone size: -
D gene: -
CDR3 DNA: TGTGCCAGCCTGAGTGCAACTAATGAAAAACTGTTTTTT
CDR3 protein: CASLSATNEKLFF

V gene: TRBV6-5
J gene: TRBJ2-3
clone size: -
D gene: TRBD1
CDR3 DNA: TGTGCCAGCAGTTACTCGGGACAGGGTCTGTATACGCAGTATTTT
CDR3 protein: CASSYSGQGLYTQYF

V gene: TRBV9
J gene: TRBJ1-2
clone size: -
D gene: -
CDR3 DNA: TGTGCCAGCAGCGTAGCGAGGTCAGGGCCAAACTATGGCTACACCTTC
CDR3 protein: CASSVARSGPNYGYTF

V gene: TRBV19
J gene: TRBJ2-1
clone size: -
D gene: TRBD2
CDR3 DNA: TGTGCAACGGGACTAGCGGGAGGTTCCTCCTACAATGAGCAGTTCTTC
CDR3 protein: CATGLAGGSSYNEQFF

V gene: TRBV18
J gene: TRBJ2-5
clone size: -
D gene: TRBD2
CDR3 DNA: TGTGCCAGCTCACCAGGGGGGACTAGCACCATTGGAGAGACCCAGTACTTC
CDR3 protein: CASSPGGTSTIGETQYF

V gene: TRBV5-1
J gene: TRBJ2-1
clone size: -
D gene: -
CDR3 DNA: TGCGCCAGCAGCTTGATCGGAGCGGCCTCCTACAATGAGCAGTTCTTC
CDR3 protein: CASSLIGAASYNEQFF

V gene: TRBV5-1
J gene: TRBJ2-7
clone size: -
D gene: -
CDR3 DNA: TGCGCCAGCAGCTTTGGGGGGGCAGGGCCGACTAGAAACTCCTACGAGCAGTACTTC
CDR3 protein: CASSFGGAGPTRNSYEQYF

V gene: TRBV7-2
J gene: TRBJ2-7
clone size: -
D gene: TRBD2
CDR3 DNA: TGTGCCAGCAACCTGGGACTAGCGCACTCCTACGAGCAGTACTTC
CDR3 protein: CASNLGLAHSYEQYF

V gene: TRBV2
J gene: TRBJ1-5
clone size: -
D gene: TRBD1
CDR3 DNA: TGTGCCAGCAGTGTCCGGGACAGGGCTAGCAATCAGCCCCAGCATTTT
CDR3 protein: CASSVRDRASNQPQHF

V gene: TRBV5-6
J gene: TRBJ2-7
clone size: -
D gene: TRBD1
CDR3 DNA: TGTGCCAGCAGCTTGGCCGGGACAGCGACCTACGAGCAGTACTTC
CDR3 protein: CASSLAGTATYEQYF

V gene: TRBV6-5
J gene: TRBJ2-7
clone size: -
D gene: -
CDR3 DNA: TGTGCCAGCAGTTACGGGAGTGGGCCCGAGCAGTACTTC
CDR3 protein: CASSYGSGPEQYF

V gene: TRBV19
J gene: TRBJ1-1
clone size: -
D gene: TRBD1
CDR3 DNA: TGTGCCAGTAGTAGGGACAGGGCCCTGAACACTGAAGCTTTCTTT
CDR3 protein: CASSRDRALNTEAFF

V gene: TRBV6-4
J gene: TRBJ2-3
clone size: few
D gene: -
CDR3 DNA: TGTGCCAGCAGTGACCAGGGGCAGACAGATACGCAGTATTTT
CDR3 protein: CASSDQGQTDTQYF

V gene: TRBV19
J gene: TRBJ1-1
clone size: -
D gene: -
CDR3 DNA: TGTGCCAGTAGTAGGGACTTTATGAACACTGAAGCTTTCTTT
CDR3 protein: CASSRDFMNTEAFF

V gene: TRBV7-8
J gene: TRBJ2-7
clone size: few
D gene: -
CDR3 DNA: TGTGCCAGCAGCTCCCTAGCGCTCAGCTCCTACGAGCAGTACTTC
CDR3 protein: CASSSLALSSYEQYF

V gene: TRBV20-1
J gene: TRBJ2-7
clone size: -
D gene: -
CDR3 DNA: TGCAGTGCCCGGACTTTCTACGAGCAGTACTTC
CDR3 protein: CSARTFYEQYF